This T cell receptor (beta chain) was captured in a study of T-cell reconstitution after alpha-beta-depleted transplantation in children (dated by TCRdb to about 2016). Background on the whole study: Using TCR repertoire profiling, the study quantitatively followed how T-cell immune reconstitution unfolded in children after TCRalphabeta/CD19-depleted allogeneic hematopoietic cell transplantation.

The sample's treatment or condition label, in plain terms: allogeneic hematopoietic cell transplantation with graft depleted of TCRalphabeta T cells and CD19 B cells. TCRalphabeta/CD19-depleted allogeneic hematopoietic cell grafts were given to the transplant recipients, all of whom were children. This clonotype was counted only a few times. What this receptor recognizes is not known. Per-nucleotide qualities are absent, and no much larger clonotype sits a single base away. The paper's findings and limits, for the study overall: Over the following months the frequencies of hyperexpanded clones went down, and after one year T-cell counts and TCRbeta diversity were mostly credited to newly produced T cells. About two months after transplant, the apparently early recovery of alphabetaT-cell counts reportedly depended on just several hundred clones that had expanded rapidly and came from non-depleted graft cells. In some patients, the high TCRbeta diversity seen at day 60 was put down to recipient T cells and intrathymic progenitors that had survived conditioning.

Libraries were built with PCR. The run used an Illumina HiSeq 2500. TCR libraries were prepared with molecular barcoding, using unique molecular identifiers to normalize TCRbeta repertoire quantification. TCRdb took the public reads, trimmed them with fastp at Q25, ran MiXCR for clone calling and kept in-frame beta chains. Rows are combined by CDR3 protein, so each entry shows the most common genes and DNA. In this sample the table shows some 300,000 distinct CDR3 sequences, 6% to 10% of which occur a single time. The ten largest account for 9.1% of the sample. The CDR3 runs 16 residues from the cysteine to the phenylalanine. Only CDR3 DNA is held: 48 bases, read in frame from base 1. According to the germline V gene (reference sequence), CDR1 reads MNHEY and CDR2 reads SMNVEV. Between the V and J ends, shortened by 7 bases and 1 base respectively, the junction contains 18 bases.

The sequencing here drew on peripheral blood, taken 360 days after TCRalphabeta/CD19-depleted stem cell transplant. The receptor chain draws on TRBV27 and TRBJ2-3, with TRBD1 perhaps the D gene, on 5 matching bases. The clonotype was recovered from a female patient aged 2-9 years who had a stem cell transplant for Fanconi anemia, so the T cells may come from the graft donor. The CDR3 loop reads CASTSYYGAGTDTQYF. The DNA sequence is given as TGTGCCAGCACCTCGTACTATGGGGCAGGCACAGATACGCAGTATTTT.